The 11 T cell receptor beta chains below come from one sample, sequenced in a study of T cell responses to AZD1222 COVID-19 vaccine. Method: immunoSEQ multiplex PCR; TCRdb's copy keeps in-frame clones and lacks some. The table lists about 120,000 clones, less than 90% of them singletons. Sequenced here: peripheral blood, sampled on day 0 of AZD1222 vaccination. These receptors came from an adult in good health.

This clone has only a few counts. The chain is built from TRBV7-8 and TRBJ2-7, with 11 nucleotides matching TRBD2. The CDR3 has 13 residues. Looked up from germline, CDR1 is SGHVS and CDR2 is FQNEAQ. With 8 bases clipped from V and 7 bases from J, the junction kept 7 bases outside the gene matches. The DNA of the CDR3 is TGTGCCAGCGCTAGCGGGGGGCGTCGGGAGCAGTACTTC. Translating it yields CASASGGRREQYF. Drawing the rest from reference TRBV7-8 and TRBJ2-7, the complete variable domain is GAGVSQSPRYKVAKRGQDVALRCDPISGHVSLFWYQQALGQGPEFLTYFQNEAQLDKSGLPSDRFFAERPEGSVSTLKIQRTQQEDSAVYLCASASGGRREQYFGPGTRLTVT.

This chain connects TRBV10-1 to TRBJ2-7; the match to TRBD2 covers 8 bases. V trimming: 10 bases; J trimming: 7 bases; junction bases outside the gene matches: 12. CDR3 size: 13 residues. Per the germline V gene, CDR1 is WNHNN and CDR2 is SYGVQD (reference sequence). This CDR3 is CAIKHPSGREQYF. The CDR3 bases are TGCGCCATCAAACACCCTAGCGGGCGGGAGCAGTACTTC.

This clone has only one observation. This sequence joins TRBV5-6 and TRBJ2-2; 7 nucleotides agree with TRBD2. The CDR3 totals 16 residues. The germline gives CDR1 SGHDT, CDR2 YYEEEE. Trimming cost V 3 bases and J 5 bases; bases outside gene matches: 10. The CDR3 reads CASSSGGGSGTGELFF. CDR3 coding DNA: TGTGCCAGCAGCTCAGGCGGCGGGAGTGGTACCGGGGAGCTGTTTTTT.

The chain uses TRBV5-4 and TRBJ2-7; D may be TRBD1 (6 bases). CDR3 length: 14 residues. Trimming took 3 bases from V and 7 from J, leaving 17 bases between them. The germline CDR1 and CDR2 sequences are SGHNT and YYREEE (reference sequence). The CDR3 DNA is TGTGCCAGCAGCTCCTGGGTCGTAAGGGGGGAGCAGTACTTC. Amino acids: CASSSWVVRGEQYF.

This sequence joins TRBV7-9 and TRBJ1-4; D is unresolved. The CDR3 is made up of 14 amino acids. V was pared by 5 bases and J by 5 bases, with 12 bases between. CDR1 is SEHNR, CDR2 FQNEAQ, per germline (reference sequence). CDR3 in amino acids: CASSPGPNNEKLFF. CDR3 DNA sequence: TGTGCCAGCAGCCCCGGGCCAAACAATGAAAAACTGTTTTTT.

The chain employs TRBV28 and TRBJ1-5; D ambiguous. Germline CDR1 and CDR2: MDHEN and SYDVKM. V dropped 5 bases and J dropped 4 bases, with 6 bases sitting between them. The CDR3 totals 12 residues. CDR3 coding DNA: TGTGCCAGCAGTACGGAGAATCAGCCCCAGCATTTT. It is translated as CASSTENQPQHF.

This clone was detected only a few times. The chain is built from TRBV18 and TRBJ1-5; the match to TRBD1 covers 7 bases. The germline CDR1 and CDR2 sequences are KGHSH and LQKENI. V gave up 4 bases and J gave up 7 bases; unmatched junction bases: 4. The CDR3 consists of 13 residues. This chain's CDR3 is CASSRQGTQPQHF. Here the CDR3 DNA reads TGTGCCAGCTCACGACAGGGTACACAGCCCCAGCATTTT. The whole variable domain, remainder taken from reference TRBV18 and TRBJ1-5, is NAGVMQNPRHLVRRRGQEARLRCSPMKGHSHVYWYRQLPEEGLKFMVYLQKENIIDESGMPKERFSAEFPKEGPSILRIQQVVRGDSAAYFCASSRQGTQPQHFGDGTRLSIL.

The rearrangement uses TRBV2 and TRBJ1-5; D is ambiguous. The CDR3 sequence is 12 residues long. V was pared by 5 bases and J by 9 bases, with 11 bases between. Germline assignment: CDR1 SNHLY and CDR2 FYNNEI. The CDR3 is CASSSGLGPQHF. The CDR3 DNA reads as TGTGCCAGCAGTTCAGGCTTGGGGCCCCAGCATTTT. Complete variable domain (other parts from reference TRBV2 and TRBJ1-5): EPEVTQTPSHQVTQMGQEVILRCVPISNHLYFYWYRQILGQKVEFLVSFYNNEISEKSEIFDDQFSVERPDGSNFTLKIRSTKLEDSAMYFCASSSGLGPQHFGDGTRLSIL.

The chain recombines TRBV29-1 with TRBJ2-7; TRBD1 might be the D (6 bases). Germline CDR1 SQVTM, CDR2 ANQGSEA. There are 16 residues in the CDR3. With 0 bases removed from V and 1 base from J, the gap between germline ends came to 16 bases. In nucleotides, the CDR3 is TGCAGCGTTGAAGATCGCACAGGGTTTGGGTCCTACGAGCAGTACTTC. Residues: CSVEDRTGFGSYEQYF.

The chain combines TRBV15 with TRBJ1-1; 7 bases map to TRBD1. Trimming cost V 8 bases and J 6 bases; bases outside gene matches: 12. CDR1 LNHNV and CDR2 YYDKDF come from the germline V gene (reference sequence). This CDR3 region has 14 residues. This CDR3 reads CATSSGQPNSEAFF. The DNA for the CDR3 is TGTGCCACCTCCTCGGGACAGCCGAATTCTGAAGCTTTCTTT.

This clone is a singleton in its sample. The rearrangement uses TRBV29-1 and TRBJ1-2; possible D gene TRBD1, 6 bases. Germline CDR1 is SQVTM and CDR2 is ANQGSEA. The CDR3 is 16 residues long. Trimming stripped 4 bases from V and 7 bases from J, with 25 bases between. CDR3 protein: CSVGGGLADLLAGYTF. The CDR3 nucleotides are TGCAGCGTTGGAGGGGGATTAGCAGACTTATTAGCTGGCTACACCTTC.